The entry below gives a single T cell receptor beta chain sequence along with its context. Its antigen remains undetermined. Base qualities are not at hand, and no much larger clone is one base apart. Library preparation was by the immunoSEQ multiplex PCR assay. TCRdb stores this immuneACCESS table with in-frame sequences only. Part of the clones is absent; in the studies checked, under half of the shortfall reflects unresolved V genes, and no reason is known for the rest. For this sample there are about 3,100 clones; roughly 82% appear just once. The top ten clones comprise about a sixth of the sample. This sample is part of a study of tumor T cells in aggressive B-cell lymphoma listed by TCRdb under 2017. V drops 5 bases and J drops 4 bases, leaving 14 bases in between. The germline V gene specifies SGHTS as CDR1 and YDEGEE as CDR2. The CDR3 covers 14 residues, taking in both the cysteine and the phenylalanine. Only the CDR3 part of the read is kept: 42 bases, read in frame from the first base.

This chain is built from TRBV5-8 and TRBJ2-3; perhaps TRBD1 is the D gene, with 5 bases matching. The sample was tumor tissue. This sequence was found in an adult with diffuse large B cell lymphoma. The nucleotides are TGTGCCAGCAGAGTCAGGGATTTCGCAGATACGCAGTATTTT. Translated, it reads CASRVRDFADTQYF.